This T cell receptor beta chain was captured in a study of breast tumors, draining lymph nodes, adjacent tissues. Study-wide results and caveats: Tumor and nontumor repertoires were significantly more similar in luminal-like than in basal-like breast cancer. Most tumor T cells seemingly derive from lymph node, then expand in tumor. Tumors had less TCR diversity than lymph nodes, more than nontumor tissue.

TCRdb reprocessed the multiplex PCR reads via MiXCR and lists one record per CDR3 protein. This sample has fewer than 300,000 distinct CDR3 sequences, with approximately 29% found just once. The lymph nodes were axillary draining lymph nodes from breast cancer patients. Remarks on this clonotype: Antigen unknown.

The ends were cut back, 11 bases at V and 0 bases at J, with 19 bases in the middle. Germline CDR1 MDHEN, CDR2 SYDVKM. The CDR3 length is 15 residues. The sequence was obtained from a female donor with breast cancer. Some clones in this sample may be carry-over from other donors' samples. The sample consisted of axillary lymph node tissue. The V and J genes are TRBV28 and TRBJ2-5; D could derive from TRBD1 or TRBD2 (5 bases each). CDR3 sequence: CAVGPWDGHQETQYF. DNA for the CDR3: TGTGCCGTCGGCCCCTGGGACGGGCACCAAGAGACCCAGTACTTC. Complete variable domain (other parts from reference TRBV28 and TRBJ2-5): DVKVTQSSRYLVKRTGEKVFLECVQDMDHENMFWYRQDPGLGLRLIYFSYDVKMKEKGDIPEGYSVSREKKERFSLILESASTNQTSMYLCAVGPWDGHQETQYFGPGTRLLVL.